The 24 T cell receptor beta chains listed next were all sequenced from one sample in a study of control samples from healthy donors and cancer patients (TCRdb year 2020). Receptor amplification or capture employed the immunoSEQ multiplex PCR assay. This immuneACCESS table, as held by TCRdb, lists in-frame sequences with V and J called but not all clones. Of the missing ones, under half trace to an unresolved V gene in checked studies; the others have no known cause. The sample includes 100,000 to 120,000 clones, with around 87% observed a single time. The top ten constitute around 4% of the sample. The specimen sequenced was PBMCs. Source of these receptors: a woman in her sixties or seventies with lung cancer.

This clone was seen once. This chain links TRBV6-5 with TRBJ1-2; 8 bases agree with TRBD1. CDR1 is MNHEY and CDR2 is SVGAGI in the germline V gene. The CDR3 length is 13 residues. Unmatched junction bases numbered 7, after V lost 5 bases and J lost 8 bases. In DNA form, the CDR3 reads TGTGCCAGCAGTCCCGACAGGGGCGGGGGCTACACCTTC. It codes for CASSPDRGGGYTF.

The chain recombines TRBV2 with TRBJ2-1; TRBD2 matches at 7 bases. The CDR3 consists of 19 residues. The junction had 17 bases not matched to a gene; V was cut back by 6 bases and J by 0 bases. Germline loops: CDR1 SNHLY, CDR2 FYNNEI. The CDR3 region has the DNA TGTGCCAGCAGGGGGCTGGACACTAGCGAGCATTACTCCTACAATGAGCAGTTCTTC. It specifies CASRGLDTSEHYSYNEQFF.

The chain links TRBV3-1 (or the pseudogene TRBV3-2) to TRBJ1-1; possible D gene TRBD1, 6 bases. The ends were cut back, 0 bases at V and 10 bases at J, with 12 bases in the middle. The CDR3 contains 13 residues. The germline CDR1 and CDR2 sequences are LGHDT and YNNKEL (reference sequence). CDR3 coding DNA: TGTGCCAGCAGCCAAGATGGGAGGGGGGCAGCTTTCTTT. Protein: CASSQDGRGAAFF.

This clone was observed once. The gene calls are TRBV10-3 and TRBJ1-1, with TRBD1 identical over 9 bases. In germline, CDR1 is ENHRY, CDR2 SYGVKD. The V segment lost 5 bases and the J segment 3 bases; nucleotides outside the gene matches: 1. The CDR3 spans 13 residues. The CDR3 nucleotides read TGTGCCATCAGTTGGGACAGGGACACTGAAGCTTTCTTT. Its protein is CAISWDRDTEAFF.

This rearrangement joins TRBV27 to TRBJ2-2; 7 nucleotides agree with TRBD2. There are 17 residues in the CDR3. V lost 4 bases and J lost 3; bases outside the gene matches: 11. The germline gives CDR1 MNHEY, CDR2 SMNVEV (reference sequence). CDR3 coding DNA: TGTGCCAGCAGTTCGGCGGGAGTGGGACTTTACACCGGGGAGCTGTTTTTT. As protein: CASSSAGVGLYTGELFF.

This clone was counted only a few times. This chain links TRBV6-2 or TRBV6-3 with TRBJ2-5; D gene ambiguous. The germline V gene encodes CDR1 MNHEY and CDR2 SVGEGT. V lost 2 bases to trimming and J lost 4 bases, with 5 bases between them. The CDR3 contains 12 residues. The CDR3 reads CASSYIGETQYF. The CDR3 DNA sequence: TGTGCCAGCAGTTACATTGGAGAGACCCAGTACTTC.

The V gene is TRBV7-2, the J gene TRBJ1-3; TRBD1 matches 8 bases. Looked up from germline, CDR1 is SGHTA and CDR2 is FQGNSA. The ends lost 5 bases at V and 3 bases at J; junction bases unmatched: 6. CDR3 length: 15 residues. CDR3 protein: CASSSGQGYGNTIYF. In nucleotides, the CDR3 is TGTGCCAGCAGCAGCGGACAGGGTTATGGAAACACCATATATTTT. The whole variable domain, remainder taken from reference TRBV7-2 and TRBJ1-3, is GAGVSQSPSNKVTEKGKDVELRCDPISGHTALYWYRQSLGQGLEFLIYFQGNSAPDKSGLPSDRFSAERTGGSVSTLTIQRTQQEDSAVYLCASSSGQGYGNTIYFGEGSWLTVV.

This clone has just one count. CDR3 residues: CASSLAGDTEAFF. The CDR3 DNA reads as TGTGCCAGCAGCTTAGCGGGGGACACTGAAGCTTTCTTT. The chain recombines TRBV7-9 with TRBJ1-1, with D possibly TRBD1 on 5 matching bases. The V end was cut by 0 bases, the J end by 3 bases, with 5 bases between. Germline loops: CDR1 SEHNR, CDR2 FQNEAQ (reference sequence). The CDR3 is made up of 13 amino acids.

This clone was seen only once. Within the sample, other DNA sequences also encode this same CDR3. This chain uses TRBV3-1 (or the pseudogene TRBV3-2) with TRBJ2-2; no clear D gene. CDR3 length: 14 amino acids. Germline V lookup: CDR1 LGHDT, CDR2 YNNKEL (reference sequence). With 1 base removed from V and 1 base from J, the gap between germline ends came to 4 bases. DNA for the CDR3: TGTGCCAGCAGCCAAGGTGGGAACACCGGGGAGCTGTTTTTT. Protein sequence: CASSQGGNTGELFF.

The rearrangement uses TRBV3-1 (or the pseudogene TRBV3-2) and TRBJ2-1; 11 bases fit TRBD2. Trimming cost V 4 bases and J 7 bases; bases outside gene matches: 6. The germline CDR1 and CDR2 sequences are LGHDT and YNNKEL (reference sequence). The CDR3 loop spans 15 amino acids. The CDR3 region has the DNA TGTGCCAGCAGCCCCGGGCTAGCGGGAGGTAATGAGCAGTTCTTC. Its protein is CASSPGLAGGNEQFF.

The rearrangement uses TRBV3-1 (or the pseudogene TRBV3-2) and TRBJ2-7; D gene uncertain. The CDR3 contains 15 residues. V lost 0 bases to trimming and J lost 0 bases, with 9 bases between them. The germline CDR1 and CDR2 sequences are LGHDT and YNNKEL (reference sequence). The CDR3 DNA sequence: TGTGCCAGCAGCCAAGATCTGGTCGCCTCCTACGAGCAGTACTTC. It translates to CASSQDLVASYEQYF.

The chain employs TRBV2 and TRBJ2-7; 9 positions agree with TRBD1. V lost 3 bases and J lost 7; bases outside the gene matches: 10. Germline assignment: CDR1 SNHLY and CDR2 FYNNEI. This CDR3 contains 15 residues. The DNA of the CDR3 is TGTGCCAGCAGTGATCCAAACAGGGGGCTGGAAGAGCAGTACTTC. Its protein is CASSDPNRGLEEQYF.

V is TRBV6-2 or TRBV6-3 and J is TRBJ1-1; the D is unclear. CDR1 is MNHEY and CDR2 is SVGEGT in the germline V gene. Trimming removed 0 bases from V and 2 bases from J, with 19 bases in between. The CDR3 spans 18 residues. CDR3 nucleotides: TGTGCCAGCAGTTACTCGAAATCCTCCGCAGCTTTTAACACTGAAGCTTTCTTT. Translation gives CASSYSKSSAAFNTEAFF.

Comment on this clone: The junction and the germline gene differ at one end; a read error may be behind it. This chain links TRBV3-1 (or the pseudogene TRBV3-2) with TRBJ1-3; D remains unclear. Germline values: CDR1 LGHDT, CDR2 YNNKEL (reference sequence). The CDR3 is 17 residues long. In DNA, the CDR3 is TGTGCCAGCAGTCAAGCCCTAGAGAGGATCTCTGGAAACACCATATATTTT. Its protein is CASSQALERISGNTIYF.

The sample holds one count of this clone. The rearrangement links TRBV19 to TRBJ2-1; 7 nucleotides agree with TRBD1. Germline CDR1 is LNHDA and CDR2 is SQIVND (reference sequence). This CDR3 is 11 amino acids long. With V trimmed by 9 bases and J by 6 bases, 2 bases remained unmatched. CDR3 residues: CASRQGNEQFF. The CDR3 bases are TGTGCCAGCAGACAGGGCAATGAGCAGTTCTTC.

The chain couples TRBV7-2 to TRBJ2-3; 8 bases are shared with TRBD2. This CDR3 has 18 amino acids. Per the germline V gene, CDR1 is SGHTA and CDR2 is FQGNSA. The ends lost 4 bases at V and 3 bases at J; junction bases unmatched: 15. CDR3 DNA: TGTGCCAGCAGCTCCCGACTTGGCGGGGGGTGGGAGACAGATACGCAGTATTTT. The encoded protein is CASSSRLGGGWETDTQYF.

The CDR3 sequence is CASSPRPNTGELFF. For the CDR3, the DNA is TGTGCCAGCAGCCCTCGGCCGAACACCGGGGAGCTGTTTTTT. The rearrangement joins TRBV7-2 to TRBJ2-2; no reliable D call. V dropped 5 bases and J dropped 0 bases, with 7 bases sitting between them. The CDR3 loop spans 14 amino acids. CDR1 and CDR2 (germline): SGHTA, FQGNSA. The full variable domain, with the rest looked up from reference TRBV7-2 and TRBJ2-2, is GAGVSQSPSNKVTEKGKDVELRCDPISGHTALYWYRQSLGQGLEFLIYFQGNSAPDKSGLPSDRFSAERTGGSVSTLTIQRTQQEDSAVYLCASSPRPNTGELFFGEGSRLTVL.

The rearrangement uses TRBV9 and TRBJ1-4; D call uncertain. This CDR3 contains 15 residues. The V end was cut by 3 bases, the J end by 2 bases, with 11 bases between. Germline CDR1 and CDR2: SGDLS and YYNGEE. CDR3 sequence: CASSAGSSTNEKLFF. CDR3 bases: TGTGCCAGCAGCGCGGGGAGTTCCACTAATGAAAAACTGTTTTTT.

The CDR3 spells CASRPVTGGYYEQYF. The CDR3 nucleotides read TGTGCCAGCAGGCCAGTGACAGGGGGCTACTACGAGCAGTACTTC. The J gene is TRBJ2-7, the V gene TRBV6-5; 10 bases map to TRBD1. CDR1 and CDR2 (germline): MNHEY, SVGAGI. With V trimmed by 6 bases and J by 3 bases, 8 bases remained unmatched. This CDR3 contains 15 residues.

The genes are TRBV3-1 (or the pseudogene TRBV3-2) and TRBJ1-5; TRBD1 is a possible D gene (5 bases). V lost 1 base and J lost 4, with 8 bases in between. The CDR3 consists of 14 residues. Germline-derived CDR1 and CDR2 are LGHDT and YNNKEL (reference sequence). CDR3 in amino acids: CASSQAGQNQPQHF. The CDR3 bases are TGTGCCAGCAGCCAAGCGGGGCAGAATCAGCCCCAGCATTTT.

The chain combines TRBV11-2 with TRBJ1-4; 8 positions match TRBD1. V dropped 1 base and J dropped 8; count of bases not matched to a gene: 9. Germline V gene data show CDR1 as SGHAT and CDR2 as FQNNGV. The CDR3 is 16 residues long. The CDR3 reads CASSLGSSGGAEKLFF. The CDR3 coding sequence is TGTGCCAGCAGCTTAGGTTCTTCAGGGGGCGCAGAAAAACTGTTTTTT.

This clone was seen just once. The chain has TRBV6-2 or TRBV6-3 and TRBJ2-4, with D unresolved. Germline V gene data show CDR1 as MNHEY and CDR2 as SVGEGT. V shed 5 bases and J shed 0 bases, with 17 bases lying between them. The CDR3 has 17 amino acids. The CDR3 region is CASSALGQVLAKNIQYF. The CDR3 coding sequence is TGTGCCAGCAGTGCTCTTGGTCAGGTCCTAGCCAAAAACATTCAGTACTTC.

The chain is built from TRBV2 and TRBJ1-5; 9 bases match TRBD1. Germline V gene sequence: CDR1 SNHLY, CDR2 FYNNEI. The CDR3 covers 16 residues. The ends lost 6 bases at V and 6 bases at J; junction bases unmatched: 12. The chain's CDR3 is CASRTTRDRAGQPQHF. The CDR3 coding sequence is TGTGCCAGCAGGACCACCCGGGACAGGGCCGGTCAGCCCCAGCATTTT. The entire variable domain, with the rest obtained from reference TRBV2 and TRBJ1-5, is as follows: EPEVTQTPSHQVTQMGQEVILRCVPISNHLYFYWYRQILGQKVEFLVSFYNNEISEKSEIFDDQFSVERPDGSNFTLKIRSTKLEDSAMYFCASRTTRDRAGQPQHFGDGTRLSIL.

The chain employs TRBV3-1 (or the pseudogene TRBV3-2) and TRBJ1-4; the match to TRBD1 covers 8 bases. With V trimmed by 2 bases and J by 5 bases, 4 bases remained unmatched. CDR3 length: 15 residues. CDR1 and CDR2 from the germline V gene are LGHDT and YNNKEL (reference sequence). This CDR3 is CASSQPGDRNEKLFF. CDR3 DNA: TGTGCCAGCAGCCAACCAGGGGACAGGAATGAAAAACTGTTTTTT.